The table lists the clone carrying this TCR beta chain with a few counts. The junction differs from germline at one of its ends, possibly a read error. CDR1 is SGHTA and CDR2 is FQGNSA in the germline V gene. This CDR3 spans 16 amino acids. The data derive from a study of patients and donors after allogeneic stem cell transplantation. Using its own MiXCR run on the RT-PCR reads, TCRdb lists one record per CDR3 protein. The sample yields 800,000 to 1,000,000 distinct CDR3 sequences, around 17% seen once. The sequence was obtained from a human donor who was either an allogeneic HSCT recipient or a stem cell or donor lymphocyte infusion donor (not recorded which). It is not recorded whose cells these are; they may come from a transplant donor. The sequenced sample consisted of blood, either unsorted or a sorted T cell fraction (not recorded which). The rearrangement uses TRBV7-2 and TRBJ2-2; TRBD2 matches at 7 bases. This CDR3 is CASGGRRGSVTEELFF. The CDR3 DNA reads TGTGCCAGCGGAGGGAGGCGGGGGTCGGTCACCGAGGAGCTGTTTTTT.